The present T cell receptor (beta chain) was sequenced within a study of cytomegalovirus exposure and HLA in healthy donors. Method: immunoSEQ multiplex PCR; TCRdb's copy keeps in-frame clones and lacks some. Here the sample spans some 320,000 clones, around 87% being singletons. Study findings and constraints: Altogether, 150 to 200 TCR beta chains were recorded as cytomegalovirus-associated. Researchers reported that three CMV-associated chains were confirmed in vitro as CMV antigen-specific.

Regarding this clone: The antigen remains unidentified.

V was shortened by 4 bases and J by 6 bases, with 17 bases between the two germline ends. There are 15 residues in the CDR3. CDR1 is SNHLY and CDR2 is FYNNEI in the germline V gene. The TCR originated in a woman aged 25 to 39 in good health and CMV-seropositive. Sequenced input: PBMCs. The chain uses TRBV2 and TRBJ2-3; D uncertain. The CDR3 DNA follows: TGTGCCAGCAGTGCTATCGCGTCGCTGGGGGATACGCAGTATTTT. This translates into CASSAIASLGDTQYF.